These T cell receptor beta chains were read from a single sample in a study of post-analysis software for immune sequencing data. TCRdb re-derived calls from the PCR reads in MiXCR, one entry per CDR3 protein. Here the sample spans hundreds of thousands of distinct CDR3 sequences, 53% being singletons. Sequencing used blood. The receptor set was obtained from a girl under 18 with multiple sclerosis. CDR3s include the opening cysteine and the closing phenylalanine or tryptophan. Fields, in order: clone size, V gene, J gene, D gene, CDR3 protein, CDR3 DNA. The D gene is left open where the match is weak. Part of the rows lack a size; the others show once, few, many or a class for expanded clones.

clone size: few
V gene: TRBV6-5
J gene: TRBJ2-5
D gene: TRBD1
CDR3 protein: CASSRRTGAQETQYF
CDR3 DNA: TGTGCCAGCAGCCGTCGGACAGGGGCCCAAGAGACCCAGTACTTC

clone size: NA
V gene: TRBV6-1
J gene: TRBJ2-3
D gene: NA
CDR3 protein: CASNGGGGPLSTDTQYF
CDR3 DNA: TGTGCCAGCAACGGAGGGGGAGGACCCTTGAGCACAGATACGCAGTATTTT

clone size: NA
V gene: TRBV10-3
J gene: TRBJ2-7
D gene: NA
CDR3 protein: CAISASIYEQYF
CDR3 DNA: TGTGCCATCAGTGCCAGCATCTACGAGCAGTACTTC

clone size: once
V gene: TRBV12-3/TRBV12-4
J gene: TRBJ1-5
D gene: NA
CDR3 protein: CASSLAPQGAQPQHF
CDR3 DNA: TGTGCCAGCAGTTTAGCCCCACAGGGTGCTCAGCCCCAGCATTTT

clone size: NA
V gene: TRBV5-1
J gene: TRBJ2-5
D gene: NA
CDR3 protein: CASSLGLVGQETQYF
CDR3 DNA: TGCGCCAGCAGCTTGGGACTAGTCGGACAAGAGACCCAGTACTTC

clone size: NA
V gene: TRBV7-6
J gene: TRBJ1-2
D gene: NA
CDR3 protein: CASSFPKGESKMGYTF
CDR3 DNA: TGTGCCAGCAGCTTTCCCAAGGGCGAGTCGAAGATGGGCTACACCTTC

clone size: NA
V gene: TRBV28
J gene: TRBJ2-7
D gene: TRBD2
CDR3 protein: CASIPGTSGDEQYF
CDR3 DNA: TGTGCCAGCATTCCCGGGACTAGTGGAGACGAGCAGTACTTC

clone size: NA
V gene: TRBV12-5
J gene: TRBJ2-5
D gene: NA
CDR3 protein: CASGYSETQYF
CDR3 DNA: TGTGCTAGTGGTTACTCAGAGACCCAGTACTTC

clone size: NA
V gene: TRBV14
J gene: TRBJ1-2
D gene: TRBD1
CDR3 protein: CASSPLTGVGYTF
CDR3 DNA: TGTGCCAGCAGTCCCCTGACAGGGGTTGGCTACACCTTC

clone size: NA
V gene: TRBV20-1
J gene: TRBJ1-1
D gene: NA
CDR3 protein: CSARDHAGTEAFF
CDR3 DNA: TGCAGTGCTAGAGATCATGCGGGCACTGAAGCTTTCTTT

clone size: NA
V gene: TRBV20-1
J gene: TRBJ2-7
D gene: NA
CDR3 protein: CSARVEGTQYF
CDR3 DNA: TGCAGTGCTAGAGTGGAGGGAACCCAGTACTTC

clone size: NA
V gene: TRBV6-5
J gene: TRBJ2-3
D gene: NA
CDR3 protein: CASSYSSGNTDTQYF
CDR3 DNA: TGTGCCAGCAGTTACAGCTCAGGGAACACAGATACGCAGTATTTT

clone size: NA
V gene: TRBV7-9
J gene: TRBJ2-3
D gene: NA
CDR3 protein: CASSWGLASDTQYF
CDR3 DNA: TGTGCCAGCAGCTGGGGGCTAGCGAGCGATACGCAGTATTTT

clone size: few
V gene: TRBV30
J gene: TRBJ2-7
D gene: NA
CDR3 protein: CASKAQLAEQYF
CDR3 DNA: TGTGCCTCTAAAGCGCAGCTAGCGGAGCAGTACTTC

clone size: few
V gene: TRBV29-1
J gene: TRBJ2-7
D gene: NA
CDR3 protein: CSGLGNSYEQYF
CDR3 DNA: TGCAGCGGACTGGGAAATTCCTACGAGCAGTACTTC

clone size: NA
V gene: TRBV20-1
J gene: TRBJ2-7
D gene: NA
CDR3 protein: CSARDRAGASYEQYF
CDR3 DNA: TGCAGTGCTAGAGATCGAGCGGGCGCTTCCTACGAGCAGTACTTC

clone size: few
V gene: TRBV29-1
J gene: TRBJ2-1
D gene: TRBD1
CDR3 protein: CSVGTDRVSYNEQFF
CDR3 DNA: TGCAGCGTTGGGACCGACAGGGTTTCCTACAATGAGCAGTTCTTC

clone size: NA
V gene: TRBV24-1
J gene: TRBJ2-1
D gene: NA
CDR3 protein: CATSRGRANNEQFF
CDR3 DNA: TGTGCCACCTCTAGGGGGAGGGCCAACAATGAGCAGTTCTTC

clone size: few
V gene: TRBV7-3
J gene: TRBJ2-4
D gene: TRBD2
CDR3 protein: CASSLTGTSGGVAKNIQYF
CDR3 DNA: TGTGCCAGCAGCTTAACCGGGACTAGCGGGGGAGTAGCCAAAAACATTCAGTACTTC

clone size: NA
V gene: TRBV29-1
J gene: TRBJ1-3
D gene: NA
CDR3 protein: CSATESGNTIYF
CDR3 DNA: TGCAGCGCAACGGAATCTGGAAACACCATATATTTT

clone size: NA
V gene: TRBV5-1
J gene: TRBJ2-6
D gene: NA
CDR3 protein: CASSPDGQSSGANVLTF
CDR3 DNA: TGCGCCAGCAGCCCGGACGGACAGAGCTCTGGGGCCAACGTCCTGACTTTC

clone size: NA
V gene: TRBV7-3
J gene: TRBJ2-1
D gene: TRBD1
CDR3 protein: CASSPVGTAYNEQFF
CDR3 DNA: TGTGCCAGCAGCCCGGTAGGGACAGCCTACAATGAGCAGTTCTTC

clone size: few
V gene: TRBV7-9
J gene: TRBJ1-2
D gene: NA
CDR3 protein: CASTQRAYGYTF
CDR3 DNA: TGTGCCAGCACCCAACGGGCCTATGGCTACACCTTC

clone size: NA
V gene: TRBV5-5
J gene: TRBJ2-7
D gene: TRBD1
CDR3 protein: CASSTPTGVTVYEQYF
CDR3 DNA: TGTGCCAGCAGCACCCCAACAGGGGTGACGGTCTACGAGCAGTACTTC

clone size: many
V gene: TRBV12-3/TRBV12-4
J gene: TRBJ1-1
D gene: NA
CDR3 protein: CASSPHRAVDTEAFF
CDR3 DNA: TGTGCCAGCAGTCCACACAGGGCGGTCGACACTGAAGCTTTCTTT

clone size: NA
V gene: TRBV29-1
J gene: TRBJ2-7
D gene: TRBD1
CDR3 protein: CSVGLRTGVIEQYF
CDR3 DNA: TGCAGCGTTGGGTTAAGGACAGGGGTCATCGAGCAGTACTTC

clone size: NA
V gene: TRBV5-1
J gene: TRBJ2-1
D gene: TRBD1
CDR3 protein: CVSSLAQGARNEQFF
CDR3 DNA: TGCGTCAGCAGCTTGGCACAGGGGGCTAGGAATGAGCAGTTCTTC

clone size: NA
V gene: TRBV4-2
J gene: TRBJ1-2
D gene: NA
CDR3 protein: CASSQGDGPILGYTF
CDR3 DNA: TGTGCCAGCAGCCAAGGGGACGGCCCTATTCTGGGCTACACCTTC

clone size: few
V gene: TRBV20-1
J gene: TRBJ2-1
D gene: NA
CDR3 protein: CSASLGMGRSYNEQFF
CDR3 DNA: TGCAGTGCTAGCTTGGGGATGGGACGATCCTACAATGAGCAGTTCTTC

clone size: few
V gene: TRBV3-1
J gene: TRBJ1-5
D gene: NA
CDR3 protein: CASSQGRRKPQHF
CDR3 DNA: TGTGCCAGCAGCCAGGGACGGCGTAAGCCCCAGCATTTT

clone size: NA
V gene: TRBV20-1
J gene: TRBJ2-3
D gene: TRBD2
CDR3 protein: CSASSGGEYTDTQYF
CDR3 DNA: TGCAGTGCTTCTAGCGGGGGAGAGTACACAGATACGCAGTATTTT

clone size: NA
V gene: TRBV20-1
J gene: TRBJ2-5
D gene: TRBD1
CDR3 protein: CSGTQGQGGKTQYF
CDR3 DNA: TGCAGTGGTACCCAGGGACAGGGGGGGAAGACCCAGTACTTC

clone size: NA
V gene: TRBV29-1
J gene: TRBJ2-1
D gene: TRBD2
CDR3 protein: CSVIQRGGRTVGGQFF
CDR3 DNA: TGCAGCGTAATCCAGCGGGGGGGCCGGACCGTGGGGGGGCAGTTCTTC

clone size: NA
V gene: TRBV10-3
J gene: TRBJ2-7
D gene: TRBD2
CDR3 protein: CAISEPGEGILSEQYF
CDR3 DNA: TGTGCCATCAGTGAGCCCGGGGAGGGGATATTGAGCGAGCAGTACTTC

clone size: NA
V gene: TRBV5-6
J gene: TRBJ2-7
D gene: NA
CDR3 protein: CASSLGPATYEQYF
CDR3 DNA: TGTGCCAGCAGCTTGGGCCCTGCAACGTACGAGCAGTACTTC

clone size: NA
V gene: TRBV25-1
J gene: TRBJ1-2
D gene: TRBD1
CDR3 protein: CASSATGQGVGYTF
CDR3 DNA: TGTGCCAGCAGTGCTACGGGACAGGGTGTGGGCTACACCTTC

clone size: NA
V gene: TRBV7-2
J gene: TRBJ1-5
D gene: NA
CDR3 protein: CASSLAMRGQPQHF
CDR3 DNA: TGTGCCAGCAGCTTAGCGATGAGGGGTCAGCCCCAGCATTTT

clone size: few
V gene: TRBV27
J gene: TRBJ2-7
D gene: NA
CDR3 protein: CASSLLQPSGSYEQYF
CDR3 DNA: TGTGCCAGCAGTTTACTACAGCCCTCCGGCTCCTACGAGCAGTACTTC

clone size: few
V gene: TRBV7-6
J gene: TRBJ2-7
D gene: NA
CDR3 protein: CASSPLTPQRTGSYEQYF
CDR3 DNA: TGTGCCAGCAGCCCCCTAACACCGCAGCGTACGGGATCCTACGAGCAGTACTTC

clone size: many
V gene: TRBV20-1
J gene: TRBJ2-3
D gene: TRBD2
CDR3 protein: CSAKVMGAGGPEDTQYF
CDR3 DNA: TGCAGTGCTAAAGTTATGGGAGCGGGGGGGCCCGAAGATACGCAGTATTTT

clone size: NA
V gene: TRBV11-2
J gene: TRBJ2-7
D gene: TRBD1
CDR3 protein: CASSSTGDPYEQYF
CDR3 DNA: TGTGCCAGCAGCTCCACAGGGGACCCCTACGAGCAGTACTTC

clone size: NA
V gene: TRBV12-3/TRBV12-4
J gene: TRBJ1-5
D gene: NA
CDR3 protein: CASSLDNHSNQPQHF
CDR3 DNA: TGTGCCAGCAGTTTAGACAACCATAGCAATCAGCCCCAGCATTTT

clone size: NA
V gene: TRBV20-1
J gene: TRBJ2-3
D gene: NA
CDR3 protein: CSARVLTDTQYF
CDR3 DNA: TGCAGTGCTAGGGTCTTGACAGATACGCAGTATTTT

clone size: few
V gene: TRBV7-6
J gene: TRBJ2-7
D gene: NA
CDR3 protein: CASSPQGSNLGEQYF
CDR3 DNA: TGTGCCAGCAGCCCGCAGGGAAGCAATCTAGGCGAGCAGTACTTC

clone size: NA
V gene: TRBV13
J gene: TRBJ2-6
D gene: NA
CDR3 protein: CASSLSEHRGTGANVLTF
CDR3 DNA: TGTGCTAGCAGCTTATCCGAGCATCGAGGGACTGGGGCCAACGTCCTGACTTTC

clone size: NA
V gene: TRBV7-8
J gene: TRBJ2-5
D gene: TRBD2
CDR3 protein: CASSFGLAPKETQYF
CDR3 DNA: TGTGCCAGCAGCTTTGGACTAGCCCCGAAAGAGACCCAGTACTTC

clone size: NA
V gene: TRBV6-5
J gene: TRBJ1-6
D gene: TRBD1
CDR3 protein: CASSFTGTGGNSPLHF
CDR3 DNA: TGTGCCAGCAGTTTCACCGGGACAGGGGGGAATTCACCCCTCCACTTT

clone size: NA
V gene: TRBV5-5
J gene: TRBJ2-1
D gene: TRBD1
CDR3 protein: CASSYGRRTGYNEQFF
CDR3 DNA: TGTGCCAGCAGCTACGGCCGACGGACAGGGTACAATGAGCAGTTCTTC

clone size: NA
V gene: TRBV11-2
J gene: TRBJ2-4
D gene: TRBD2
CDR3 protein: CASSPGLAGVKQYF
CDR3 DNA: TGTGCCAGCAGCCCCGGACTAGCGGGAGTCAAGCAGTACTTC

clone size: few
V gene: TRBV20-1
J gene: TRBJ2-7
D gene: NA
CDR3 protein: CSASNEYEQYF
CDR3 DNA: TGCAGTGCTAGCAATGAGTACGAGCAGTACTTC

clone size: NA
V gene: TRBV6-5
J gene: TRBJ2-3
D gene: NA
CDR3 protein: CASSYSGAGEDTQYF
CDR3 DNA: TGTGCCAGCAGTTACTCCGGGGCAGGGGAGGATACGCAGTATTTT

clone size: NA
V gene: TRBV11-2
J gene: TRBJ2-7
D gene: NA
CDR3 protein: CASSFPQGGRGYEQYF
CDR3 DNA: TGTGCCAGCAGCTTCCCCCAGGGGGGTCGTGGTTACGAGCAGTACTTC

clone size: NA
V gene: TRBV10-3
J gene: TRBJ2-7
D gene: TRBD2
CDR3 protein: CAISGRTSGPSYEQYF
CDR3 DNA: TGTGCCATCAGTGGACGGACTAGCGGGCCATCCTACGAGCAGTACTTC

clone size: once
V gene: TRBV14
J gene: TRBJ2-7
D gene: NA
CDR3 protein: CASSQEKQFYEQYF
CDR3 DNA: TGTGCCAGCAGCCAAGAGAAACAGTTCTACGAGCAGTACTTC